The source of this T cell receptor (beta chain) is a study of CD8 T cells in Susac syndrome. TCR beta from blood CD8+ and CD4+ T cells was sequenced. Random hexamers were used to reverse transcribe an amount of about 0.45 to 1 ug RNA. TCRdb reprocessed the immunoSEQ multiplex PCR reads via MiXCR and lists one record per CDR3 protein. The table has about 120,000 distinct CDR3 sequences, 85% to 95% seen once. Germline-derived CDR1 and CDR2 are SGHTA and FQGNSA. The trim removed 6 bases at V and 14 bases at J, leaving 15 bases unmatched. There are 15 residues in the CDR3. The count of this clonotype is one.

Material for sequencing was CD4+ T cells from PBMCs. This clonotype was sampled from a human donor with multiple sclerosis. This chain links TRBV7-2 with TRBJ1-6; TRBD1 matches at 8 bases. The CDR3 nucleotides read TGTGCCAGCAGGGCACCGGGACAGGAATTGCGGTCCCTCCACTTT. The encoded protein is CASRAPGQELRSLHF.